Listed here are 31 T cell receptor beta chains from one sample, sequenced in a study of blood T cell repertoires in COVID-19. The repertoire was sequenced with immunoSEQ multiplex PCR; TCRdb's copy has only in-frame clones and lacks some. The sample contains around 150,000 clones, 90% of which appear only once. Sequenced input: peripheral blood. The receptors stem from a man aged 60 to 69 with active or convalescent COVID-19.

This chain joins TRBV18 and TRBJ1-4; D gene uncertain. CDR3 length equals 18 residues. Trimming took off 4 bases at V and 5 bases at J, with 23 bases between the two ends. Germline loops: CDR1 KGHSH, CDR2 LQKENI. The CDR3 protein is CASSLNAPVANRNEKLFF. CDR3 in DNA: TGTGCCAGCTCACTAAATGCCCCGGTAGCTAATAGGAATGAAAAACTGTTTTTT.

V usage is TRBV18 and J usage is TRBJ1-3; no clear D. Germline-derived CDR1 and CDR2 are KGHSH and LQKENI. The length of the CDR3 is 16 residues. The germline V and J ends were trimmed by 0 bases and 3 bases, with 12 bases remaining between them. This chain's CDR3 is CASSPPARSRGNTIYF. The CDR3 region has the DNA TGTGCCAGCTCACCACCGGCGAGGAGTCGTGGAAACACCATATATTTT.

The J gene is TRBJ2-5, the V gene TRBV5-1, with TRBD1 identical over 9 bases. The CDR3 extends over 16 amino acids. After removal of 4 bases from V and 1 base from J, the junction contained 8 bases not matched to a gene. Germline CDR1 SGHRS, CDR2 YFSETQ. The DNA of the CDR3 is TGCGCCAGCAGCAGGGAACGGACAGGGGCCCAAGAGACCCAGTACTTC. Amino acid sequence: CASSRERTGAQETQYF.

The rearrangement joins TRBV27 to TRBJ2-5; 7 bases fit TRBD1. The trim removed 4 bases at V and 0 bases at J, leaving 14 bases unmatched. The CDR3 is 18 residues long. Looked up from germline, CDR1 is MNHEY and CDR2 is SMNVEV (reference sequence). CDR3 in DNA: TGTGCCAGCAGTTCAACGACAGGGCCCTATCCTTACCAAGAGACCCAGTACTTC. Amino acid sequence: CASSSTTGPYPYQETQYF.

This sequence joins TRBV11-1 and TRBJ1-6; D might be TRBD1 (5 bases). Germline CDR1 reads SGHAT; CDR2 reads FQDESV (reference sequence). The CDR3 loop spans 14 amino acids. V dropped 3 bases and J dropped 7 bases, with 10 bases sitting between them. This CDR3 is CASSFRGNNSPLHF. In nucleotides, the CDR3 is TGTGCCAGCAGCTTCCGGGGGAACAATTCACCCCTCCACTTT.

To note about this clone: The junction departs from the called germline gene at one end, perhaps through a read error. The CDR3 bases are TGTGCCAGCAGCTTTTTTATTGGGACAGGTCAAATGAACATTGAAGCTTTCTTT. Translated, it gives CASSFFIGTGQMNIEAFF. The chain uses TRBV7-8 and TRBJ1-1, with 8 nucleotides matching TRBD1. The CDR3 runs 18 residues. Germline V gives CDR1 SGHVS, CDR2 FQNEAQ.

The count of this clone is one. The V call is TRBV27, the J call TRBJ2-7, with TRBD1 identical over 10 bases. Germline values: CDR1 MNHEY, CDR2 SMNVEV (reference sequence). V trimming: 2 bases; J trimming: 3 bases; junction bases outside the gene matches: 1. This CDR3 comprises 14 residues. The CDR3 region is CASSLGDRGYEQYF. The CDR3 DNA follows: TGTGCCAGCAGTTTAGGGGACAGGGGCTACGAGCAGTACTTC.

The chain joins TRBV9 to TRBJ2-7, with D maybe TRBD1 (5 bases). There are 14 residues in the CDR3. Germline values: CDR1 SGDLS, CDR2 YYNGEE. Deletions cut 0 bases from V and 6 bases from J, with 13 bases between. CDR3 amino acids: CASSVAQGRGEQYF. CDR3 coding DNA: TGTGCCAGCAGCGTAGCTCAGGGAAGGGGCGAGCAGTACTTC.

The count of this clone is one. V and J are TRBV19 and TRBJ1-3; maybe TRBD1 (5 bases). Trimming pared 6 bases from V and 0 bases from J, leaving 15 bases between. This CDR3 contains 16 residues. Germline assignment: CDR1 LNHDA and CDR2 SQIVND (reference sequence). This chain's CDR3 is CASRGRGTFSGNTIYF. CDR3 DNA sequence: TGTGCCAGTAGGGGCCGTGGGACTTTCTCTGGAAACACCATATATTTT.

The chain has TRBV7-2 and TRBJ2-5; 15 bases fit TRBD2. Germline CDR1 and CDR2: SGHTA and FQGNSA. After removal of 5 bases from V and 2 bases from J, the junction contained 3 bases not matched to a gene. This CDR3 is 16 amino acids long. The CDR3 loop reads CASSKGLAGGQETQYF. As DNA, the CDR3 is TGTGCCAGCAGCAAGGGACTAGCGGGGGGACAAGAGACCCAGTACTTC.

The V gene is TRBV5-5, the J gene TRBJ2-3, with TRBD1 as a possible D gene (5 bases). CDR3 length equals 15 residues. The V end was cut by 0 bases, the J end by 2 bases, with 10 bases between. Per germline, CDR1 SGHKS and CDR2 YYEKEE (reference sequence). The chain's CDR3 is CASSLEGVFTDTQYF. CDR3 sequence (DNA): TGTGCCAGCAGCTTGGAAGGGGTGTTCACAGATACGCAGTATTTT.

The genes are TRBV7-7 and TRBJ2-2; 9 nucleotides match TRBD1. Germline CDR1 is SSHAT and CDR2 is FNYEAQ (reference sequence). V lost 5 bases to trimming and J lost 6 bases; unmatched junction nucleotides: 7. The CDR3 extends over 15 amino acids. CDR3 DNA sequence: TGTGCCAGCAGCGCACAGGGGGCCGGGGCCGGGGAGCTGTTTTTT. Its translation: CASSAQGAGAGELFF.

The V call is TRBV27, the J call TRBJ2-7; D unresolved. The V gene lost 3 bases and the J gene lost 7 bases, with 13 bases spanning the gap. The CDR3 is made up of 13 amino acids. CDR1 and CDR2 (germline): MNHEY, SMNVEV (reference sequence). CDR3 DNA: TGTGCCAGCAGTTTGGGTTCTAGACTGGAGCAGTACTTC. Protein: CASSLGSRLEQYF.

The chain employs TRBV2 and TRBJ2-7; 9 nucleotides line up with TRBD1. This CDR3 is 14 amino acids long. Germline V gene sequence: CDR1 SNHLY, CDR2 FYNNEI. The V gene end was trimmed by 7 bases and the J gene end by 3 bases; junction bases not matched to a gene: 7. CDR3 DNA: TGTGCCAGCAACGGACAGGGGTTTTTCTACGAGCAGTACTTC. This gives the protein CASNGQGFFYEQYF. Complete variable domain (other parts from reference TRBV2 and TRBJ2-7): EPEVTQTPSHQVTQMGQEVILRCVPISNHLYFYWYRQILGQKVEFLVSFYNNEISEKSEIFDDQFSVERPDGSNFTLKIRSTKLEDSAMYFCASNGQGFFYEQYFGPGTRLTVT.

This chain connects TRBV27 to TRBJ2-1; 9 positions agree with TRBD2. Losses at the gene ends were 6 bases for V and 8 bases for J; bases not matched to a gene: 11. This CDR3 region has 15 residues. Looked up from germline, CDR1 is MNHEY and CDR2 is SMNVEV (reference sequence). CDR3 DNA sequence: TGTGCCAGCAGCCGGAGCGGGGGGAGAGGTTATGAGCAGTTCTTC. This sequence encodes CASSRSGGRGYEQFF.

The gene calls are TRBV19 and TRBJ2-3, with 7 positions matching TRBD1. Germline V gene lookup returns CDR1 LNHDA and CDR2 SQIVND (reference sequence). V trimming: 4 bases; J trimming: 2 bases; junction bases outside the gene matches: 6. The CDR3 extends over 15 amino acids. The CDR3 spells CASSKGGRFTDTQYF. Written as DNA, the CDR3 is TGTGCCAGTAGTAAAGGGGGCCGTTTCACAGATACGCAGTATTTT.

The chain carries TRBV10-1 and TRBJ2-2, with 8 positions matching TRBD2. This CDR3 has 15 residues. Germline V gene lookup returns CDR1 WNHNN and CDR2 SYGVQD (reference sequence). With 6 bases clipped from V and 3 bases from J, the junction kept 6 bases outside the gene matches. CDR3 amino acids: CASSGALADTGELFF. The CDR3 nucleotides read TGCGCCAGCAGCGGCGCACTAGCGGACACCGGGGAGCTGTTTTTT.

The chain recombines TRBV29-1 with TRBJ2-3; 8 nucleotides line up with TRBD2. The V gene end was trimmed by 4 bases and the J gene end by 2 bases; junction bases not matched to a gene: 5. Germline CDR1 is SQVTM and CDR2 is ANQGSEA. The CDR3 totals 14 residues. The CDR3 protein is CSVGRLANTDTQYF. CDR3 DNA sequence: TGCAGCGTTGGCCGACTAGCGAACACAGATACGCAGTATTTT.

CDR3 in DNA: TGTGCCAGCAGTACCCCGGCAGGGGTAGGGGCCAACGTCCTGACTTTC. Translating it yields CASSTPAGVGANVLTF. The chain links TRBV27 to TRBJ2-6; weak D call: TRBD1 (6 bases). V was trimmed by 5 bases and J by 4 bases, leaving 15 bases between them. CDR3 size: 16 residues. Germline assignment: CDR1 MNHEY and CDR2 SMNVEV (reference sequence).

V usage is TRBV5-1 and J usage is TRBJ1-2; D possibly corresponds to TRBD1 (5 bases). The CDR3 has 14 amino acids. Germline V gene sequence: CDR1 SGHRS, CDR2 YFSETQ. V was trimmed by 0 bases and J by 5 bases, leaving 11 bases between them. In DNA form, the CDR3 reads TGCGCCAGCAGCTTGGAGCAGGGAAGGTATGGCTACACCTTC. It is translated as CASSLEQGRYGYTF.

The V gene is TRBV7-6, the J gene TRBJ2-7, with TRBD2 matching 12 bases. CDR1 SGHVS and CDR2 FNYEAQ come from the germline V gene. J was trimmed by 3 bases and V by 10 bases; bases with no gene match: 7. This CDR3 has 14 amino acids. The CDR3 spells CATARGLAGYEQYF. CDR3 DNA: TGTGCCACCGCTAGGGGACTAGCGGGCTACGAGCAGTACTTC.

This clone was counted only a few times. CDR3 sequence (DNA): TGTGCCAGCAGCCTGACAGGGGGCGCGACGGCCAAAAACATTCAGTACTTC. Encoded protein: CASSLTGGATAKNIQYF. This chain joins TRBV7-9 and TRBJ2-4; 10 bases match TRBD1. Germline assignment: CDR1 SEHNR and CDR2 FQNEAQ (reference sequence). Losses at the gene ends were 5 bases for V and 1 base for J; bases not matched to a gene: 8. The CDR3 contains 17 residues.

The DNA of the CDR3 is TGTGCCAGCAGCTCCCTACTGGGACTAGCGGCATTTCACGATACGCAGTATTTT. Its protein product is CASSSLLGLAAFHDTQYF. The chain carries TRBV7-9 and TRBJ2-3; 11 positions agree with TRBD2. Looked up from germline, CDR1 is SEHNR and CDR2 is FQNEAQ (reference sequence). The ends lost 4 bases at V and 6 bases at J; junction bases unmatched: 15. The CDR3 totals 18 residues. Together with reference TRBV7-9 and TRBJ2-3, the CDR3 gives the full variable domain: DTGVSQNPRHKITKRGQNVTFRCDPISEHNRLYWYRQTLGQGPEFLTYFQNEAQLEKSRLLSDRFSAERPKGSFSTLEIQRTEQGDSAMYLCASSSLLGLAAFHDTQYFGPGTRLTVL.

The chain is built from TRBV6-4 and TRBJ2-1; no firm D call. This CDR3 has 12 amino acids. V shed 0 bases and J shed 7 bases, with 4 bases lying between them. The germline gives CDR1 MRHNA, CDR2 SNTAGT. The CDR3 sequence is CASSDSRNEQFF. CDR3 in DNA: TGTGCCAGCAGTGACTCGCGGAATGAGCAGTTCTTC.

This clone was picked up a small number of times. DNA of the CDR3: TGTGCCAGTAGTCCTCGGGATACATATAATTCACCCCTCCACTTT. Residues: CASSPRDTYNSPLHF. The chain is built from TRBV19 and TRBJ1-6; D gene ambiguous. V lost 5 bases and J lost 4, with 12 bases in between. This CDR3 is 15 amino acids long. Germline CDR1 is LNHDA and CDR2 is SQIVND (reference sequence).

V gene TRBV5-8 combines with J gene TRBJ2-7, with TRBD1 matching over 8 bases. This CDR3 is 15 amino acids long. Germline V lookup: CDR1 SGHTS, CDR2 YDEGEE. The ends lost 4 bases at V and 1 base at J; junction bases unmatched: 7. CDR3 residues: CASSGTGTGSYEQYF. DNA for the CDR3: TGTGCCAGCAGCGGAACCGGGACAGGATCCTACGAGCAGTACTTC.

The chain links TRBV5-1 to TRBJ2-1, with D perhaps TRBD2 (5 bases). This CDR3 spans 13 amino acids. Germline CDR1 SGHRS, CDR2 YFSETQ. Trimming removed 3 bases from V and 2 bases from J, with 6 bases in between. CDR3 residues: CASSSGTYNEQFF. The CDR3 region has the DNA TGCGCCAGCAGCTCCGGGACCTACAATGAGCAGTTCTTC.

In DNA, the CDR3 is TGTGCCACCAGCAGAGGGTACAGTTCCAACCCCAATGAAAAACTGTTTTTT. Amino acids: CATSRGYSSNPNEKLFF. The V call is TRBV15, the J call TRBJ1-4; D is unresolved. The germline V and J ends were trimmed by 1 base and 5 bases, with 17 bases remaining between them. This CDR3 contains 17 residues. The V gene's germline CDR1 is LNHNV and CDR2 YYDKDF (reference sequence).

V gene TRBV11-2 combines with J gene TRBJ2-2, with D possibly TRBD1 on 5 matching bases. Germline V gene lookup returns CDR1 SGHAT and CDR2 FQNNGV. The CDR3 contains 16 residues. The ends were cut back, 1 base at V and 0 bases at J, with 9 bases in the middle. The CDR3 is CASSLVRTTNTGELFF. Here the CDR3 DNA reads TGTGCCAGCAGCTTAGTGAGGACAACGAACACCGGGGAGCTGTTTTTT.

The chain joins TRBV3-1 (or the pseudogene TRBV3-2) to TRBJ1-4; 9 bases match TRBD1. The CDR3 is made up of 17 amino acids. Germline values: CDR1 LGHDT, CDR2 YNNKEL (reference sequence). The junction had 4 bases not matched to a gene; V was cut back by 2 bases and J by 0 bases. CDR3 residues: CASSQRTGVATNEKLFF. Written as DNA, the CDR3 is TGTGCCAGCAGCCAAAGGACAGGGGTAGCAACTAATGAAAAACTGTTTTTT.

The CDR3 sequence is CASSPSVGGTEAFF. CDR3 bases: TGTGCCAGCAGCCCAAGTGTAGGGGGCACTGAAGCTTTCTTT. The chain uses TRBV3-1 (or the pseudogene TRBV3-2) and TRBJ1-1, with a possible D match to TRBD1 (6 bases). The V and J ends lost 4 bases and 4 bases respectively, with 13 bases between them. There are 14 residues in the CDR3. Germline lookup yields CDR1 LGHDT and CDR2 YNNKEL (reference sequence).